These 12 T cell receptor beta chains came from one sample sequenced in a study of blood T cell repertoires in COVID-19. TCRdb keeps only in-frame clones here, not all; method: immunoSEQ multiplex PCR. This table has tens of thousands of clones, around 90% appearing once. Sequenced sample: peripheral blood. The receptors come from a human donor in a cohort sampled during active COVID-19.

Worth noting for this clone: At one boundary the junction diverges from the germline segment, which might be a read error. The J gene is TRBJ2-7, the V gene TRBV7-7, with D possibly matching TRBD1 (6 bases). This CDR3 contains 15 residues. Germline CDR1 SSHAT, CDR2 FNYEAQ (reference sequence). CDR3 nucleotides: TGTGCTAGCAGCCCGGACAGCCTAAGCTCCTACGAGCAGTACTTC. It specifies CASSPDSLSSYEQYF.

This clone was seen just once. The rearrangement joins TRBV2 to TRBJ2-2, with 7 bases aligning to TRBD1. Trimming at V came to 8 bases and at J to 0 bases, leaving 9 bases not matched to a gene. This CDR3 spans 16 amino acids. Germline loops: CDR1 SNHLY, CDR2 FYNNEI. CDR3 DNA sequence: TGTGCCAGCGGGACGGGTGGACAGGCGAACACCGGGGAGCTGTTTTTT. Its protein product is CASGTGGQANTGELFF.

The V gene is TRBV12-3 or TRBV12-4, the J gene TRBJ2-1; no definite D call. V lost 6 bases to trimming and J lost 6 bases, with 9 bases between them. The CDR3 is made up of 12 amino acids. The chain's CDR3 is CASRPTANEQFF. Here the CDR3 DNA reads TGTGCCAGCAGACCCACAGCCAATGAGCAGTTCTTC.

The V gene is TRBV18, the J gene TRBJ2-5, with TRBD2 matching over 11 bases. Germline CDR1 KGHSH, CDR2 LQKENI. J gave up 1 base and V 3 bases, and 7 bases lay outside the gene matches. This CDR3 is built from 17 residues. The CDR3 here is CASSPLAGGGFQETQYF. The CDR3 DNA reads as TGTGCCAGCTCACCCCTAGCGGGGGGCGGGTTCCAAGAGACCCAGTACTTC. Full variable domain (remainder filled in from reference TRBV18 and TRBJ2-5): NAGVMQNPRHLVRRRGQEARLRCSPMKGHSHVYWYRQLPEEGLKFMVYLQKENIIDESGMPKERFSAEFPKEGPSILRIQQVVRGDSAAYFCASSPLAGGGFQETQYFGPGTRLLVL.

The rearrangement links TRBV3-1 (or the pseudogene TRBV3-2) to TRBJ1-1, with no clear D. Deletions cut 4 bases from V and 1 base from J, with 7 bases between. CDR3 size: 13 residues. Germline CDR1 LGHDT, CDR2 YNNKEL (reference sequence). CDR3 in amino acids: CASSPGPNTEAFF. DNA for the CDR3: TGTGCCAGCAGCCCTGGGCCGAACACTGAAGCTTTCTTT.

This chain connects TRBV2 to TRBJ2-7, with D perhaps TRBD1 (6 bases). This CDR3 contains 12 residues. V was pared by 6 bases and J by 2 bases, with 8 bases between. In germline, CDR1 is SNHLY, CDR2 FYNNEI. The CDR3 nucleotides are TGTGCCAGCAGGAAGGGGGCCTACGAGCAGTACTTC. It yields the protein CASRKGAYEQYF.

The CDR3 loop is CASRPGQGSTGELFF. In DNA, the CDR3 is TGTGCCAGTAGGCCGGGACAGGGATCCACCGGGGAGCTGTTTTTT. The rearrangement uses TRBV6-5 and TRBJ2-2; 9 nucleotides align to TRBD1. The CDR3 loop spans 15 amino acids. V was pared by 9 bases and J by 4 bases, with 9 bases of the junction left unmatched. The germline V gene has CDR1 MNHEY and CDR2 SVGAGI.

This sequence joins TRBV6-5 and TRBJ1-2; D is perhaps TRBD1 (5 bases). The CDR3 extends over 13 amino acids. The germline V and J ends were trimmed by 8 bases and 7 bases, with 17 bases remaining between them. Germline CDR1 MNHEY, CDR2 SVGAGI. CDR3 DNA: TGTGCCAGCGGGCGGGGCCGGTTAGGTGGCTACACCTTC. The encoded protein is CASGRGRLGGYTF.

The rearrangement uses TRBV3-1 (or the pseudogene TRBV3-2) and TRBJ2-3, with a weak D call TRBD2 (6 bases). V was pared by 4 bases and J by 4 bases, with 15 bases between. The length of the CDR3 is 15 residues. CDR1 and CDR2 (germline): LGHDT, YNNKEL (reference sequence). CDR3 DNA sequence: TGTGCCAGCAGCCCGAGGCTAGCGTGGGCAGATACGCAGTATTTT. It translates to CASSPRLAWADTQYF.

The V and J genes are TRBV19 and TRBJ2-6; possibly TRBD1 for D (6 bases). CDR3 length: 15 amino acids. Trimming stripped 5 bases from V and 4 bases from J, with 12 bases between. Per germline, CDR1 LNHDA and CDR2 SQIVND (reference sequence). CDR3: CASSLTGTGANVLTF. CDR3 bases: TGTGCCAGTAGTTTAACAGGGACAGGGGCCAACGTCCTGACTTTC.

This chain connects TRBV11-2 to TRBJ1-2; a possible D gene is TRBD1 (6 bases). Trimming left V 1 base short and J 10 bases short, with 19 bases between. The length of the CDR3 is 15 residues. CDR1 is SGHAT and CDR2 is FQNNGV in the germline V gene. The CDR3 reads CASSLAGRQAWDYTF. CDR3 sequence (DNA): TGTGCCAGCAGCTTAGCGGGGCGACAGGCGTGGGACTACACCTTC. The variable domain in full, completed from reference TRBV11-2 and TRBJ1-2, reads EAGVAQSPRYKIIEKRQSVAFWCNPISGHATLYWYQQILGQGPKLLIQFQNNGVVDDSQLPKDRFSAERLKGVDSTLKIQPAKLEDSAVYLCASSLAGRQAWDYTFGSGTRLTVV.

This chain connects TRBV6-2 or TRBV6-3 to TRBJ2-5, with D uncertain. This CDR3 spans 13 amino acids. Trimming shortened V by 2 bases and J by 4 bases, and 8 bases separated the two germline ends. Germline-derived CDR1 and CDR2 are MNHEY and SVGEGT. CDR3 amino acids: CASSYARGETQYF. The DNA of the CDR3 is TGTGCCAGCAGTTACGCAAGAGGAGAGACCCAGTACTTC.